Following are 13 T cell receptor beta chains from one sample sequenced in a study of tumor-infiltrating lymphocytes in primary liver carcinoma. Unsorted bulk tissue (roughly 19-31 mg) underwent RNA and DNA co-extraction. Synthesis of TCR beta cDNA was carried out from about 540 ng total RNA with a constant-region primer. Investigators got TCR beta libraries out of three nested multiplex PCR rounds, done with slightly modified ARM-PCR. Rounds one and two of PCR, each of approximately 11 cycles, were primed with TRBV1-TRBV30 forward primers and a C-beta reverse primer. MiXCR, applied by TCRdb to the multiplex PCR reads, yields one record per CDR3 protein. Altogether about 100,000 distinct CDR3 sequences are present, more than 65% being singletons, with the ten largest covering around 9.5%. The source material was liver tumor tissue from sampling region 5. Subset of the sample: tumor region T5, tumor centre. These TCRs come from an older woman with primary liver carcinoma and hepatitis B virus infection.

This clonotype showed up many times. V and J are TRBV5-6 and TRBJ1-2; unclear D gene. V shed 0 bases and J shed 1 base, with 7 bases lying between them. The CDR3 consists of 14 residues. Per the germline V gene, CDR1 is SGHDT and CDR2 is YYEEEE. The CDR3 DNA reads TGTGCCAGCAGCTTGGCCGGCTTTAACTATGGCTACACCTTC. Residues: CASSLAGFNYGYTF.

The genes are TRBV28 and TRBJ1-1; D not certain. Germline V gene sequence: CDR1 MDHEN, CDR2 SYDVKM. Trimming left V 5 bases short and J 5 bases short, with 18 bases between. The CDR3 is made up of 15 amino acids. This chain's CDR3 is CASSNTGGFETEAFF. The CDR3 DNA sequence: TGTGCCAGCAGTAACACCGGAGGGTTCGAGACTGAAGCTTTCTTT. The variable domain in full, with the rest retrieved from reference TRBV28 and TRBJ1-1, is DVKVTQSSRYLVKRTGEKVFLECVQDMDHENMFWYRQDPGLGLRLIYFSYDVKMKEKGDIPEGYSVSREKKERFSLILESASTNQTSMYLCASSNTGGFETEAFFGQGTRLTVV.

This clonotype has more than one count but fewer than ten. A read error may be the cause here, since a much bigger clone is one base away. This chain connects TRBV6-1 to TRBJ1-2; D unclear. The CDR3 has 12 amino acids. V shed 4 bases and J shed 3 bases, with 6 bases lying between them. Germline V gene data show CDR1 as MNHNS and CDR2 as SASEGT. The CDR3 region is CASSVGDYGYTF. CDR3 coding DNA: TGTGCCAGCAGTGTCGGAGACTATGGCTACACCTTC.

About this clonotype: A much larger clone lies one base from this, so it may be a read error. This rearrangement joins TRBV28 to TRBJ2-5; TRBD2 matches at 7 bases. V dropped 3 bases and J dropped 0; count of bases not matched to a gene: 7. From germline, CDR1 is MDHEN and CDR2 SYDVKM. The CDR3 contains 16 residues. CDR3: CASSFLRGTYQETQYF. Written as DNA, the CDR3 is TGTGCCAGCAGTTTCCTGCGGGGGACGTACCAAGAGACCCAGTACTTC.

J is TRBJ1-5 and V is TRBV4-1; D gene ambiguous. This CDR3 has 16 amino acids. The germline V and J ends were trimmed by 0 bases and 5 bases, with 14 bases remaining between them. Germline V gives CDR1 MGHRA, CDR2 YSYEKL. CDR3 sequence: CASSQEQECDYQPQHF. CDR3 in DNA: TGCGCCAGCAGCCAAGAGCAGGAATGTGACTATCAGCCCCAGCATTTT.

As regards this clonotype: An end of the junction differs from the germline gene, which may be a read error. The CDR3 DNA follows: TGTGCCAGCAGCCGAATGGCAGGCTGGGAGACCCAGTACTTC. Translated: CASSRMAGWETQYF. This rearrangement joins TRBV4-1 to TRBJ2-5, with D uncertain. Germline loops: CDR1 MGHRA, CDR2 YSYEKL. The CDR3 length is 14 residues.

In the case of this clonotype: The junction departs from the called germline gene at one end, perhaps through a read error. The gene calls are TRBV11-3 and TRBJ2-1; no definite D call. The germline CDR1 and CDR2 sequences are SGHNT and YENEEA. The CDR3 is 14 amino acids. The CDR3 sequence is CASKSQSSYNEQFF. CDR3 in DNA: TGTGCCAGCAAGTCCCAGAGCTCCTACAATGAACAGTTCTTC.

V gene TRBV30 combines with J gene TRBJ1-3; TRBD1 aligns across 8 bases. This CDR3 comprises 16 residues. Germline V gene lookup returns CDR1 GTSNPN and CDR2 SVGIG (reference sequence). Here the CDR3 DNA reads TGTGCGCTAAGGAGACAGGGGCAGCCATCTGGAAACACCATATATTTT. Its translation is CALRRQGQPSGNTIYF.

This clonotype was seen ten or more times. This rearrangement joins TRBV12-3 or TRBV12-4 to TRBJ2-1; 11 positions agree with TRBD2. Trimming at V came to 3 bases and at J to 5 bases, leaving 6 bases not matched to a gene. CDR3 size: 16 residues. The CDR3 sequence is CASSFSGTSGDNEQFF. CDR3 DNA: TGTGCCAGCAGTTTTTCAGGGACTAGCGGAGACAATGAGCAGTTCTTC.

This rearrangement joins TRBV7-9 to TRBJ2-3, with 9 bases that match TRBD2. The CDR3 contains 16 residues. Unmatched junction bases numbered 11, after V lost 7 bases and J lost 3 bases. The germline CDR1 and CDR2 sequences are SEHNR and FQNEAQ (reference sequence). The CDR3 DNA reads as TGTGCCAGCACTCTCGGGAATAGCGGGAGTACAGATACGCAGTATTTT. Protein product: CASTLGNSGSTDTQYF.

A note on this clonotype: A much more abundant neighbour one base away suggests this may be a read error. This chain uses TRBV7-9 with TRBJ2-5; TRBD1 matches 8 bases. This CDR3 contains 14 residues. The germline V gene has CDR1 SEHNR and CDR2 FQNEAQ (reference sequence). After removal of 2 bases from V and 5 bases from J, the junction contained 4 bases not matched to a gene. Here the CDR3 reads CASSLPGGRETQYF. The CDR3 bases are TGTGCCAGCAGCTTACCAGGGGGCAGGGAGACCCAGTACTTC.

This clonotype has only a few counts. The chain combines TRBV28 with TRBJ2-3, with TRBD1 matching 9 bases. There are 14 residues in the CDR3. After removal of 5 bases from V and 5 bases from J, the junction contained 5 bases not matched to a gene. Germline V gene sequence: CDR1 MDHEN, CDR2 SYDVKM. The CDR3 region is CASSRDRARDTQYF. CDR3 nucleotide sequence: TGTGCCAGCAGTAGGGACAGGGCCAGAGATACGCAGTATTTT.

Notes on this clonotype: The junction differs from germline at one of its ends, possibly a read error. The chain uses TRBV11-2 and TRBJ2-1; weak D call: TRBD2 (5 bases). The CDR3 contains 16 residues. Germline CDR1 and CDR2: SGHAT and FQNNGV. The CDR3 sequence is CASGSAAKSSYNGQFF. DNA for the CDR3: TGTGCGAGCGGCTCGGCAGCTAAGAGCTCCTACAATGGGCAGTTCTTC.